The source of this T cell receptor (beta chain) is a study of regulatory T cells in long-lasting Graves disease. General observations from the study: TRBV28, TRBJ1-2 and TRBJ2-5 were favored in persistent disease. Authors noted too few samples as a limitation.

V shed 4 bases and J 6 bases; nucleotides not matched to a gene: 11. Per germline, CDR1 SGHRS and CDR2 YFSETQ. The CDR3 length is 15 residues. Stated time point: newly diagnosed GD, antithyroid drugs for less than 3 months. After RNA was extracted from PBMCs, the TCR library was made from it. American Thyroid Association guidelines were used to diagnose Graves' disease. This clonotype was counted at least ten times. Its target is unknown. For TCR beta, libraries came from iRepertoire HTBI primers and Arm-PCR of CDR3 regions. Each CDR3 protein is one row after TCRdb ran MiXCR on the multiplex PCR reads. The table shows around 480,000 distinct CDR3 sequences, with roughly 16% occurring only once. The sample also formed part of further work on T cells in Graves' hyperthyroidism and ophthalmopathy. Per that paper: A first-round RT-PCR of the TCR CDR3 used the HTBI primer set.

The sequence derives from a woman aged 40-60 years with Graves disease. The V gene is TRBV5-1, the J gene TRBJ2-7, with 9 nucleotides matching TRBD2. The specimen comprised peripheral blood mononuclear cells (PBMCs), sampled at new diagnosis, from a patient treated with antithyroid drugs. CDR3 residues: CASSLSGTSFVEQYF. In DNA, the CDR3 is TGCGCCAGCAGCCTTTCCGGGACTAGCTTCGTCGAGCAGTACTTC.